One sample yielded the 21 T cell receptor beta chains listed below, sequenced in a study of technical replicates of blood from several donors (dated by TCRdb to the late 2010s). Library generation was performed with the immunoSEQ multiplex PCR assay. TCRdb carries this immuneACCESS record with in-frame sequences only. Its versions omit some clonotypes, under half of them owing to an unresolved V gene in the studies checked, with the rest unexplained. The sample table lists around 72,000 clones, around 94% of them with a count of one. The ten top clones hold about 0.4% of the sample. Sample: T cells isolated from PBMCs. These receptors all come from a human donor in good health.

The CDR3 here is CASSPQGYYGYTF. DNA of the CDR3: TGTGCCAGCAGCCCACAGGGGTACTATGGCTACACCTTC. J is TRBJ1-2 and V is TRBV13; the match to TRBD1 covers 7 bases. The CDR3 runs to 13 residues. From germline, CDR1 is PRHDT and CDR2 FYEKMQ (reference sequence). V shed 5 bases, J shed 3 bases, and the junction held 3 bases outside the gene matches. Full variable domain (remainder filled in from reference TRBV13 and TRBJ1-2): AAGVIQSPRHLIKEKRETATLKCYPIPRHDTVYWYQQGPGQDPQFLISFYEKMQSDKGSIPDRFSAQQFSDYHSELNMSSLELGDSALYFCASSPQGYYGYTFGSGTRLTVV.

The chain joins TRBV4-2 to TRBJ2-7; weak D call: TRBD1 (6 bases). This CDR3 is 14 amino acids long. With 4 bases removed from V and 6 bases from J, the gap between germline ends came to 16 bases. In germline, CDR1 is LGHNA, CDR2 YNFKEQ. The CDR3, as DNA: TGTGCCAGCAGCCCAGGGGCCCAGTTGGGCGAGCAGTACTTC. This translates into CASSPGAQLGEQYF.

V is TRBV27 and J is TRBJ2-3, with D tentatively TRBD1 (5 bases). With 5 bases removed from V and 6 bases from J, the gap between germline ends came to 15 bases. CDR3 length: 14 residues. The germline CDR1 and CDR2 sequences are MNHEY and SMNVEV (reference sequence). This CDR3 reads CASSITVSGDTQYF. The CDR3 nucleotides read TGTGCCAGCAGTATAACGGTGTCAGGGGATACGCAGTATTTT.

The rearrangement links TRBV5-1 to TRBJ2-4, with D possibly TRBD1 on 6 matching bases. Trimming cost V 2 bases and J 6 bases, with 9 bases left between them. This CDR3 spans 13 amino acids. Germline values: CDR1 SGHRS, CDR2 YFSETQ. In DNA form, the CDR3 reads TGCGCCAGCAGCTTAGGGGGAAGAAACATTCAGTACTTC. Translation gives CASSLGGRNIQYF. The variable domain in full, completed from reference TRBV5-1 and TRBJ2-4, reads KAGVTQTPRYLIKTRGQQVTLSCSPISGHRSVSWYQQTPGQGLQFLFEYFSETQRNKGNFPGRFSGRQFSNSRSEMNVSTLELGDSALYLCASSLGGRNIQYFGAGTRLSVL.

This clone was seen a single time. The chain links TRBV2 to TRBJ1-2; TRBD1 matches at 7 bases. Germline assignment: CDR1 SNHLY and CDR2 FYNNEI. V dropped 10 bases and J dropped 7; count of bases not matched to a gene: 21. This CDR3 has 16 residues. CDR3 nucleotides: TGTGCCAACCCTCATATATACAGGGGTGCCAAAAGTGGCTACACCTTC. Protein sequence: CANPHIYRGAKSGYTF.

The chain combines TRBV4-2 with TRBJ2-7, with D possibly TRBD2 on 5 matching bases. Trimming removed 0 bases at V and 2 bases at J, with 11 bases between. CDR3 size: 15 residues. Germline assignment: CDR1 LGHNA and CDR2 YNFKEQ. This CDR3 is CASSQELALPYEQYF. CDR3 sequence (DNA): TGTGCCAGCAGCCAAGAGTTAGCGCTACCCTACGAGCAGTACTTC.

The genes are TRBV27 and TRBJ2-1; tentatively, D is TRBD2 (5 bases). Germline V gene sequence: CDR1 MNHEY, CDR2 SMNVEV (reference sequence). V shed 3 bases and J shed 7 bases, with 22 bases lying between them. The CDR3 length is 17 residues. In DNA form, the CDR3 reads TGTGCCAGCAGTTTCCTCCGCCACCTCGCGACGGGGAATGAGCAGTTCTTC. Amino acid sequence: CASSFLRHLATGNEQFF.

The gene calls are TRBV11-1 and TRBJ2-5; D ambiguous. Trimming removed 5 bases at V and 4 bases at J, with 8 bases between. Germline V gene data show CDR1 as SGHAT and CDR2 as FQDESV (reference sequence). There are 12 residues in the CDR3. This CDR3 reads CASSLAGETQYF. For the CDR3, the DNA is TGTGCCAGCAGCCTCGCAGGAGAGACCCAGTACTTC.

The chain uses TRBV5-1 and TRBJ2-7, with 13 bases aligning to TRBD2. The CDR3 sequence is 15 residues long. Per germline, CDR1 SGHRS and CDR2 YFSETQ. V dropped 0 bases and J dropped 6; count of bases not matched to a gene: 3. The chain's CDR3 is CASSLETSGRAEQYF. As DNA, the CDR3 is TGCGCCAGCAGCTTGGAAACTAGCGGGAGGGCCGAGCAGTACTTC.

The chain combines TRBV11-2 with TRBJ1-2; TRBD1 might be the D (6 bases). V was trimmed by 2 bases and J by 4 bases, leaving 8 bases between them. CDR1 is SGHAT and CDR2 is FQNNGV in the germline V gene. The CDR3 covers 13 residues. CDR3 in DNA: TGTGCCAGCAGCTTACAGGGGCCCTATGGCTACACCTTC. Its protein product is CASSLQGPYGYTF.

A single count supports this clone. The rearrangement links TRBV7-7 to TRBJ2-5, with 11 bases that match TRBD2. Trimming took 6 bases from V and 3 from J; bases not matched to a gene: 0. The germline gives CDR1 SSHAT, CDR2 FNYEAQ (reference sequence). This CDR3 spans 13 amino acids. This CDR3 is CASRLAGEETQYF. For the CDR3, the DNA is TGTGCCAGCAGACTAGCGGGAGAAGAGACCCAGTACTTC.

The chain carries TRBV18 and TRBJ1-5, with D possibly TRBD1 on 6 matching bases. Trimming took off 2 bases at V and 4 bases at J, with 9 bases between the two ends. This CDR3 contains 14 residues. Germline V gene sequence: CDR1 KGHSH, CDR2 LQKENI. The CDR3 DNA follows: TGTGCCAGCTCACCAAACAGGGCGAATCAGCCCCAGCATTTT. Protein sequence: CASSPNRANQPQHF.

The V gene is TRBV11-3, the J gene TRBJ2-7; D is perhaps TRBD2 (6 bases). Between the trimmed V and J ends, which lost 4 bases and 5 bases, there was a span of 15 bases. CDR1 and CDR2 from the germline V gene are SGHNT and YENEEA. The CDR3 length is 14 residues. CDR3 loop: CASSSAGKQNEQYF. CDR3 coding DNA: TGTGCCAGCAGCTCTGCGGGGAAGCAGAACGAGCAGTACTTC.

This clone showed up just once. This sequence joins TRBV5-6 and TRBJ2-1; D may be TRBD1 (6 bases). Germline CDR1 and CDR2: SGHDT and YYEEEE. The CDR3 runs to 16 residues. The ends were cut back, 0 bases at V and 4 bases at J, with 14 bases in the middle. The CDR3: CASSLGEDRLYNEQFF. The CDR3 DNA is TGTGCCAGCAGCTTGGGCGAGGACAGACTTTACAATGAGCAGTTCTTC.

The V gene is TRBV28, the J gene TRBJ1-5; no reliable D call. Per the germline V gene, CDR1 is MDHEN and CDR2 is SYDVKM. The CDR3 loop spans 17 amino acids. V was shortened by 2 bases and J by 6 bases, with 20 bases between the two germline ends. The CDR3 DNA follows: TGTGCCAGCAGTTTAATCATATTTGGAGGGAAGGGTCAGCCCCAGCATTTT. This gives the protein CASSLIIFGGKGQPQHF.

The chain combines TRBV7-3 with TRBJ2-7; tentatively, D is TRBD2 (5 bases). The V end was cut by 5 bases, the J end by 0 bases, with 11 bases between. This CDR3 contains 14 residues. Germline V gives CDR1 SGHTA, CDR2 FQGTGA. The CDR3 coding sequence is TGTGCCAGCAGCCGGGATGGTGGCTCCTACGAGCAGTACTTC. As protein: CASSRDGGSYEQYF.

The V and J genes are TRBV29-1 and TRBJ2-7; D remains unclear. The V gene lost 8 bases and the J gene lost 7 bases, with 18 bases spanning the gap. The CDR3 has 12 residues. Looked up from germline, CDR1 is SQVTM and CDR2 is ANQGSEA. CDR3: CSFALGPVEQYF. The CDR3 DNA reads TGCAGCTTTGCCTTGGGCCCGGTTGAGCAGTACTTC.

The chain links TRBV5-1 to TRBJ1-2; no firm D call. The CDR3 is 15 residues long. The V end lost 0 bases, the J end lost 2 bases, and 11 bases lay between the germline ends. Per germline, CDR1 SGHRS and CDR2 YFSETQ. The CDR3 DNA follows: TGCGCCAGCAGCTTGGAGAGGGCCCCAAACTATGGCTACACCTTC. Amino acids: CASSLERAPNYGYTF.

This sequence joins TRBV2 and TRBJ1-2, with D unresolved. The V end was cut by 1 base, the J end by 4 bases, with 4 bases between. CDR3 size: 12 residues. Germline V gives CDR1 SNHLY, CDR2 FYNNEI. The CDR3, as DNA: TGTGCCAGCAGTGAAGGTAGCTATGGCTACACCTTC. Translated, it gives CASSEGSYGYTF. The full variable domain, its missing parts supplied by reference TRBV2 and TRBJ1-2, is EPEVTQTPSHQVTQMGQEVILRCVPISNHLYFYWYRQILGQKVEFLVSFYNNEISEKSEIFDDQFSVERPDGSNFTLKIRSTKLEDSAMYFCASSEGSYGYTFGSGTRLTVV.

The chain couples TRBV27 to TRBJ2-7; D unresolved. The germline V gene has CDR1 MNHEY and CDR2 SMNVEV (reference sequence). CDR3 length equals 14 residues. Trimming took 8 bases from V and 0 from J, leaving 14 bases between them. The DNA for the CDR3 is TGTGCCAGCCGCTCGGAGAGCCCCTCCTACGAGCAGTACTTC. Its translation is CASRSESPSYEQYF.

This clone has only one observation. J is TRBJ1-1 and V is TRBV9, with D hard to call. The germline V and J ends were trimmed by 1 base and 5 bases, with 15 bases remaining between them. Germline CDR1 and CDR2: SGDLS and YYNGEE. This CDR3 has 15 residues. CDR3 DNA: TGTGCCAGCAGCGTAAGGGAGGGCGGGGTAACTGAAGCTTTCTTT. This sequence encodes CASSVREGGVTEAFF.